The clone carrying this T cell receptor beta chain has a handful of counts. What it binds is not known. This specimen belongs to a study of cytomegalovirus exposure and HLA in healthy donors. Whole-study findings and limits: Relative to equally common others, HLA-associated TCR beta chains showed greater clonal expansion in a later analysis. Using the classifier, cytomegalovirus status was reportedly diagnosed with high specificity and sensitivity. A previous analysis found most TCR beta V segments productive roughly 87% or roughly 30% of the time.

Trimming took off 2 bases at V and 10 bases at J, with 9 bases between the two ends. From germline, CDR1 is SGHDT and CDR2 YYEEEE. CDR3 length: 11 residues. Primers: 60 Vbeta forward and 13 Jbeta reverse. Profiling relied on immunoSEQ multiplex PCR, and the TCRdb table lists in-frame clones only, not all of them. The sample includes around 200,000 clones, around 83% of them seen just once. V is TRBV5-6 and J is TRBJ1-2; D uncertain. Input material: PBMCs. The TCR comes from a girl aged 10-17 years in good health and CMV-seronegative. The CDR3 reads CASSFLTTYTF. The CDR3 coding sequence is TGTGCCAGCAGCTTTCTCACTACCTACACCTTC.